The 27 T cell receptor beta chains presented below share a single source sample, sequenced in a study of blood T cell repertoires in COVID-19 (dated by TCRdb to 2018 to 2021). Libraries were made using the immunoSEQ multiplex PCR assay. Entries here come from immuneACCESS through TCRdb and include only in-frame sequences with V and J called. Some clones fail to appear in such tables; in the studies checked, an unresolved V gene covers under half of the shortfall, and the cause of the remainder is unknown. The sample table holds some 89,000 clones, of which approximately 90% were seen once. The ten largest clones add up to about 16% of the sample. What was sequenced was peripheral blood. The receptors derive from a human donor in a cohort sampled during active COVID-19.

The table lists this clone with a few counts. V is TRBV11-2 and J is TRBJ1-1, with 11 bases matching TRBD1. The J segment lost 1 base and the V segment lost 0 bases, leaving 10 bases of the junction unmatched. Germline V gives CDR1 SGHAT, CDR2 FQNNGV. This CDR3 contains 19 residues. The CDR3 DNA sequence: TGTGCCAGCAGCTTAGATCCCGGGACAGGGGGGAAAAAGAACACTGAAGCTTTCTTT. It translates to CASSLDPGTGGKKNTEAFF.

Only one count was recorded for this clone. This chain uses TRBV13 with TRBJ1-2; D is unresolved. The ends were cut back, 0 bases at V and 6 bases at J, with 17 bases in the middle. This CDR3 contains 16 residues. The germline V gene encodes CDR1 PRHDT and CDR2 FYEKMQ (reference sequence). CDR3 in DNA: TGTGCCAGCAGCTTAGGGTCCGGGTTGTTATACGATGGCTACACCTTC. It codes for CASSLGSGLLYDGYTF.

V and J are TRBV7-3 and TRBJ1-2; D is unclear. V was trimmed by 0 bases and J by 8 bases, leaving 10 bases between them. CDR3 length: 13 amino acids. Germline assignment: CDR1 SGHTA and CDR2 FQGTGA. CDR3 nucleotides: TGTGCCAGCAGCTTAACTGAGGGAGGGGGCTACACCTTC. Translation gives CASSLTEGGGYTF.

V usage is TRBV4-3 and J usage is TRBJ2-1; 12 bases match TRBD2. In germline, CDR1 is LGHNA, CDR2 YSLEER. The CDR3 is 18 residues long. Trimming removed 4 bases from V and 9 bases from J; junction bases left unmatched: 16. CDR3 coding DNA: TGCGCCAGCAGCCCCGGTGAACTGACTAGCGGGAGAATTATTGAGCAGTTCTTC. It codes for CASSPGELTSGRIIEQFF.

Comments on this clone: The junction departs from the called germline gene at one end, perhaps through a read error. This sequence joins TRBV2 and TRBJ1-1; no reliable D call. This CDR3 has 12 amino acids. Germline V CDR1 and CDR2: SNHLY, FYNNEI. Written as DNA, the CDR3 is TGTGCCAGCAACCGCGCGAACGCTGAAGCTTTCTTT. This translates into CASNRANAEAFF.

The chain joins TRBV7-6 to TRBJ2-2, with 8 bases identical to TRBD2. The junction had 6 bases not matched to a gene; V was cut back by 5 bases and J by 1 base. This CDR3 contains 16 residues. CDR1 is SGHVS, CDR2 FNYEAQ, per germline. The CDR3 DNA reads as TGTGCCAGCAGCGCCGATCTAGCGGGGAACACCGGGGAGCTGTTTTTT. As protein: CASSADLAGNTGELFF. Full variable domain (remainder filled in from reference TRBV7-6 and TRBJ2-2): GAGVSQSPRYKVTKRGQDVALRCDPISGHVSLYWYRQALGQGPEFLTYFNYEAQQDKSGLPNDRFSAERPEGSISTLTIQRTEQRDSAMYRCASSADLAGNTGELFFGEGSRLTVL.

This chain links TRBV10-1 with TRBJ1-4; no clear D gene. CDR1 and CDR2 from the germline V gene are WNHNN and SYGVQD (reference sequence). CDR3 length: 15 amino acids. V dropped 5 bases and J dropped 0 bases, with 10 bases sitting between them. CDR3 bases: TGCGCCAGCAGTCCTGACGGAGCAACTAATGAAAAACTGTTTTTT. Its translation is CASSPDGATNEKLFF.

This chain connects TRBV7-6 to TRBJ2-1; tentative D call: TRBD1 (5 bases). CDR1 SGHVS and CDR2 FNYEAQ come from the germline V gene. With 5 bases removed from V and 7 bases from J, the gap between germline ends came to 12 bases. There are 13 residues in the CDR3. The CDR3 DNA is TGTGCCAGCAGCCCAGTGGGGCGAAATGAGCAGTTCTTC. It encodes CASSPVGRNEQFF.

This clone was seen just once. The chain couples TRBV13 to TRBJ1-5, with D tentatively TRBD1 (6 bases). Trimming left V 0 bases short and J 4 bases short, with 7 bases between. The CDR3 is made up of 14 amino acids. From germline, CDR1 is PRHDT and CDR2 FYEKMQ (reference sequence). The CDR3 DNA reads TGTGCCAGCAGCTTAGGGACAGGAAATCAGCCCCAGCATTTT. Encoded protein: CASSLGTGNQPQHF.

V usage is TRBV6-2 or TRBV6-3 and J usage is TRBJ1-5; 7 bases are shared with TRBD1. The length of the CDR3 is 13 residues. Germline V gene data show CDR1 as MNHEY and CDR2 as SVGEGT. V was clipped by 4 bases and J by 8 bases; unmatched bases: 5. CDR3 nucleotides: TGTGCCAGCAGTTTTGGGACAGTTAAGCCCCAGCATTTT. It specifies CASSFGTVKPQHF.

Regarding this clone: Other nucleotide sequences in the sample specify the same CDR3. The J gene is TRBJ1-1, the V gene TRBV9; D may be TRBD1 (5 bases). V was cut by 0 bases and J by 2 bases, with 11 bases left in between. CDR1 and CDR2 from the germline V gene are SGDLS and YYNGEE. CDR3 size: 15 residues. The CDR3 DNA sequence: TGTGCCAGCAGCGTAGATGGCAGGGAAAACACTGAAGCTTTCTTT. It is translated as CASSVDGRENTEAFF. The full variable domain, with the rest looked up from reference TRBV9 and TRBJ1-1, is DSGVTQTPKHLITATGQRVTLRCSPRSGDLSVYWYQQSLDQGLQFLIQYYNGEERAKGNILERFSAQQFPDLHSELNLSSLELGDSALYFCASSVDGRENTEAFFGQGTRLTVV.

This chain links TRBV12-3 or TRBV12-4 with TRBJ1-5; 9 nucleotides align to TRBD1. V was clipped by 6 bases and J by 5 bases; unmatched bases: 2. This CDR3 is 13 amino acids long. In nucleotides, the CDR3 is TGTGCCAGCAGGGGACAGGGCGATCAGCCCCAGCATTTT. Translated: CASRGQGDQPQHF.

The CDR3 protein is CASSLVAETPYQPQHF. In DNA, the CDR3 is TGTGCCAGCAGCTTAGTGGCGGAGACCCCCTATCAGCCCCAGCATTTT. This rearrangement joins TRBV7-2 to TRBJ1-5; D gene unclear. The CDR3 extends over 16 amino acids. Per germline, CDR1 SGHTA and CDR2 FQGNSA. Trimming left V 1 base short and J 5 bases short, with 15 bases between.

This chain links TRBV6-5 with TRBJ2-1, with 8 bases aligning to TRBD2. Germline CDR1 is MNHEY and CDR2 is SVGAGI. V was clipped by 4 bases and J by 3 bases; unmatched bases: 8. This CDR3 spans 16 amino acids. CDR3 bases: TGTGCCAGCAGTTCCCGGGGGGGCGGGTACTACAATGAGCAGTTCTTC. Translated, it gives CASSSRGGGYYNEQFF.

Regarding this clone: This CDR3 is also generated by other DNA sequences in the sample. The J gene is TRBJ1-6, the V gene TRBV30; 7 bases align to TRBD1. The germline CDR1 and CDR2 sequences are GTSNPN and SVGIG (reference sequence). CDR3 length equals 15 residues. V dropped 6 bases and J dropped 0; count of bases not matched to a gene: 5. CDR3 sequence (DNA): TGTGCCTGTAGGGACAGCAGCTCCTATAATTCACCCCTCCACTTT. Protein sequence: CACRDSSSYNSPLHF.

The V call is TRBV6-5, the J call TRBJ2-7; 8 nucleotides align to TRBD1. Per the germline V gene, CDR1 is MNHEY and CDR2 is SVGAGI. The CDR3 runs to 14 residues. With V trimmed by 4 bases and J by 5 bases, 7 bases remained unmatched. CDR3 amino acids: CASSFQGAIDEQYF. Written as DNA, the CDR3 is TGTGCCAGCAGTTTTCAGGGGGCGATCGACGAGCAGTACTTC.

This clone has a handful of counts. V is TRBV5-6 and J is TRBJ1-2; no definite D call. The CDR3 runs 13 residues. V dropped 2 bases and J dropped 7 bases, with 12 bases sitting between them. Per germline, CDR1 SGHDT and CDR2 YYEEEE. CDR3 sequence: CASSFVSTAGYTF. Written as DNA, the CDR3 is TGTGCCAGCAGCTTTGTAAGTACAGCTGGCTACACCTTC.

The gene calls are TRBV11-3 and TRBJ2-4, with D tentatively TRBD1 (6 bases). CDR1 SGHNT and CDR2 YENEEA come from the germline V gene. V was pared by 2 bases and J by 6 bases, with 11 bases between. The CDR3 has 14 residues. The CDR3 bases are TGTGCCAGCAGCTTACCCAGGGGTCCAAACATTCAGTACTTC. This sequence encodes CASSLPRGPNIQYF.

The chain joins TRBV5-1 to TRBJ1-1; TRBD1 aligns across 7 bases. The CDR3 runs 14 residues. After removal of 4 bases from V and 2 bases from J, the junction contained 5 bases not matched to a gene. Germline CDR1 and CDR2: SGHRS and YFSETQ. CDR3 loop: CASSRDSKNTEAFF. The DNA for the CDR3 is TGCGCCAGCAGCCGGGACAGCAAAAACACTGAAGCTTTCTTT.

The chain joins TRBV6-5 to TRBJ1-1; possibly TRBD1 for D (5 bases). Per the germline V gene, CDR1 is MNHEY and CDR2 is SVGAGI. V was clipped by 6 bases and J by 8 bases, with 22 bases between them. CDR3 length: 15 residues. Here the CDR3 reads CASRPQTAVRSEAFF. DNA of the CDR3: TGTGCCAGCAGACCTCAGACAGCTGTCAGGTCAGAAGCTTTCTTT.

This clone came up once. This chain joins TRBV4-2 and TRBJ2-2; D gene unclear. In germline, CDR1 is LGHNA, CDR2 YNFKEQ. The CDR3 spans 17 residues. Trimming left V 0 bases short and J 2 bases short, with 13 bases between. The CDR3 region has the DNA TGTGCCAGCAGCCAAGAACTCGTAGTACTTAACACCGGGGAGCTGTTTTTT. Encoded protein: CASSQELVVLNTGELFF.

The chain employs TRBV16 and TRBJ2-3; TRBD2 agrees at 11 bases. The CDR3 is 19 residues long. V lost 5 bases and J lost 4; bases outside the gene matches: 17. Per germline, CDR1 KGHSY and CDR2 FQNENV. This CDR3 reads CASSFGSSGGTSWADTQYF. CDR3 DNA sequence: TGTGCCAGCAGCTTTGGATCTAGCGGGGGGACCTCCTGGGCAGATACGCAGTATTTT.

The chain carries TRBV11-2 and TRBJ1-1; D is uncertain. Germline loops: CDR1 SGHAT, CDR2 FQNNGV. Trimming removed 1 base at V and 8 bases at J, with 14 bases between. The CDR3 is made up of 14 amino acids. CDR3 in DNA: TGTGCCAGCAGCTTAGCGGGCGGGGTAGTCGAAGCTTTCTTT. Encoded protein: CASSLAGGVVEAFF.

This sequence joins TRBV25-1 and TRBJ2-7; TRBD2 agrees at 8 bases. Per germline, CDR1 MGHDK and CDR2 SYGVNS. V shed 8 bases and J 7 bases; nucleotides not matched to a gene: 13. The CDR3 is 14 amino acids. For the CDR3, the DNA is TGTGCCAGCGGTCTGAGCGGGAGTGATGGGGAGCAGTACTTC. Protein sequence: CASGLSGSDGEQYF.

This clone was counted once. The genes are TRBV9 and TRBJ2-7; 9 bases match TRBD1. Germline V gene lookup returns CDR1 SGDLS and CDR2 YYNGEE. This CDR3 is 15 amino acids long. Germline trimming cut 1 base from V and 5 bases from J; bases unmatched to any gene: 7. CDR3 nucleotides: TGTGCCAGCAGCGTACTAGGGACAGGGCAGCACGAGCAGTACTTC. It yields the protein CASSVLGTGQHEQYF.

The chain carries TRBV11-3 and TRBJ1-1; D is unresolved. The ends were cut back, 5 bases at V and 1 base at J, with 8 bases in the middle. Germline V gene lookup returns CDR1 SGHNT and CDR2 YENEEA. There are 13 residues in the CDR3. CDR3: CASSPSPNTEAFF. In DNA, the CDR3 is TGTGCCAGCAGCCCTAGCCCGAACACTGAAGCTTTCTTT.

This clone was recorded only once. The CDR3 sequence is CASKRLDEQFF. CDR3 in DNA: TGTGCCAGCAAGAGACTAGATGAGCAGTTCTTC. J is TRBJ2-1 and V is TRBV12-3 or TRBV12-4; D is possibly TRBD2 (6 bases). Trimming took off 7 bases at V and 8 bases at J, with 9 bases between the two ends. The CDR3 runs 11 residues.